This entry is about one TCR beta chain. Its matching antigen is unknown. This specimen comes from a study of human T cells and chemical hapten exposure. Notes on the study in general: PT1 expanded TCR numbers tracked positively with patch test score. TCRs above 1 in 1000 frequency did not change with DPC sensitization.

Noted time point: pre-sensitization, week 0. The treatment denotes: therapeutic diphenylcyclopropenone sensitization with weekly scalp DPC. At patch-test visits, sampling came before the patch test. Total RNA was isolated from whole blood that had not been fractionated. TCRdb independently ran MiXCR on the RACE reads; one entry per CDR3 protein. Altogether some 330,000 distinct CDR3 sequences are present, around 5.5% being singletons, with the ten largest covering roughly 8.2%. The source of this sequence is a woman aged 18-29 years with alopecia areata. Some clones in this sample may be carry-over from other donors' samples. The sequenced sample was whole blood, obtained in connection with sensitization to the hapten diphenylcyclopropenone (DPC).

The CDR3 reads CASSLQGKAFF. DNA of the CDR3: TGTGCCAGCAGCTTACAGGGAAAAGCTTTCTTT. The chain has TRBV3-1 and TRBJ1-1; tentative D call: TRBD1 (6 bases). The CDR3 sequence is 11 residues long. The V end lost 5 bases, the J end lost 9 bases, and 10 bases lay between the germline ends. From germline, CDR1 is LGHDT and CDR2 YNNKEL (reference sequence). Variable domain in full (rest from reference TRBV3-1 and TRBJ1-1): DTAVSQTPKYLVTQMGNDKSIKCEQNLGHDTMYWYKQDSKKFLKIMFSYNNKELIINETVPNRFSPKSPDKAHLNLHINSLELGDSAVYFCASSLQGKAFFGQGTRLTVV.